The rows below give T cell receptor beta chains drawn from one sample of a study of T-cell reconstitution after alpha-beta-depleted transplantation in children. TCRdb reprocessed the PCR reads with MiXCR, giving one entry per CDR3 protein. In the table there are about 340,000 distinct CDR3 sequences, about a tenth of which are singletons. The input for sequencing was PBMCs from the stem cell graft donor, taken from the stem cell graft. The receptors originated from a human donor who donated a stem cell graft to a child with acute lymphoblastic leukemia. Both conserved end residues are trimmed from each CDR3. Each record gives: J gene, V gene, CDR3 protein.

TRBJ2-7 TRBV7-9 ASSPNLGQGYEQY
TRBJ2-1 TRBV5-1 ASSFDGGNEQF
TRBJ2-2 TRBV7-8 ASSLIGRVDTGELF
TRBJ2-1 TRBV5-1 ASSEGSIDNEQF
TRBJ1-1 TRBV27 ASSFGGSRTEAF
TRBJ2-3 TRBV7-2 ASSPLPTDTQY
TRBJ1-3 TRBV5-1 ASSLTGTEGNTIY
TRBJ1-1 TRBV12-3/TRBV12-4 ASSLQGHEAF
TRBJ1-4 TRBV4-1 ASSQGGVGEKLF
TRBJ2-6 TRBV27 ASSLRDRGTNVLT
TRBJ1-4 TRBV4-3 ASSQDARRNEKLF
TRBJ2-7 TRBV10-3 AISGPPGLATYEQY
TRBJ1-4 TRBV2 ASSAGSTNEKLF
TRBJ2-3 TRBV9 ASSVASGGTDTQY
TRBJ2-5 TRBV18 ASSPPGIRRETQY